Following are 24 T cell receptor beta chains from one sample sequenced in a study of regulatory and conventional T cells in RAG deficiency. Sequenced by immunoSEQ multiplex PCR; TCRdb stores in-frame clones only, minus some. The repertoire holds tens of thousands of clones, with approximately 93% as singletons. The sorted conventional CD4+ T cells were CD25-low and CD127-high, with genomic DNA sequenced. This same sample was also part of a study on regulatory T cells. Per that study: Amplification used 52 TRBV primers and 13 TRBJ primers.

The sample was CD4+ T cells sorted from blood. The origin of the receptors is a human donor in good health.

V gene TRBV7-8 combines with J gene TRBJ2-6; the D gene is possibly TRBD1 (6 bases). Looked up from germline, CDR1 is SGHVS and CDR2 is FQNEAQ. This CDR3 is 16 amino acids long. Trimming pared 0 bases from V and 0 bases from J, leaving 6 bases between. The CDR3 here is CASSLAGASGANVLTF. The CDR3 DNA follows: TGTGCCAGCAGCTTAGCGGGGGCCTCTGGGGCCAACGTCCTGACTTTC. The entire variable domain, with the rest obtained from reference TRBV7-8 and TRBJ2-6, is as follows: GAGVSQSPRYKVAKRGQDVALRCDPISGHVSLFWYQQALGQGPEFLTYFQNEAQLDKSGLPSDRFFAERPEGSVSTLKIQRTQQEDSAVYLCASSLAGASGANVLTFGAGSRLTVL.

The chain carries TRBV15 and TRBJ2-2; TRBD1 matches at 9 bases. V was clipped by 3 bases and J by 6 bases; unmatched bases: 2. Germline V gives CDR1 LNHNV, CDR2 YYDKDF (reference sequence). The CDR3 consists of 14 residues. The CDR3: CATSSDRGAGELFF. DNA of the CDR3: TGTGCCACCAGCAGTGACAGGGGGGCCGGGGAGCTGTTTTTT.

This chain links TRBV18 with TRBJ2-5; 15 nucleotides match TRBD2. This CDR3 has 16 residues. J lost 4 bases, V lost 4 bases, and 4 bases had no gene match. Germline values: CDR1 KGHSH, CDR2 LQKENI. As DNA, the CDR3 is TGTGCCAGCTCACTATTGGGACTAGCGGGAGGAGAGACCCAGTACTTC. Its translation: CASSLLGLAGGETQYF.

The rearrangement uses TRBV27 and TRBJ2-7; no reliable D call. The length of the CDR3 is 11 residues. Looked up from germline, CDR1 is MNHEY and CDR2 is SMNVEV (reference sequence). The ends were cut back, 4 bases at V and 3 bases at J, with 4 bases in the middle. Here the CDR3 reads CASSSHYEQYF. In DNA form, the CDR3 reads TGTGCCAGCAGTTCCCACTACGAGCAGTACTTC.

The CDR3 is CAWSRPGTVGAVSNQPQHF. CDR3 sequence (DNA): TGTGCCTGGTCCCGCCCCGGGACAGTGGGGGCGGTTAGCAATCAGCCCCAGCATTTT. The chain couples TRBV30 to TRBJ1-5, with 7 bases aligning to TRBD1. This CDR3 contains 19 residues. Germline loops: CDR1 GTSNPN, CDR2 SVGIG (reference sequence). V lost 5 bases to trimming and J lost 0 bases; unmatched junction nucleotides: 19.

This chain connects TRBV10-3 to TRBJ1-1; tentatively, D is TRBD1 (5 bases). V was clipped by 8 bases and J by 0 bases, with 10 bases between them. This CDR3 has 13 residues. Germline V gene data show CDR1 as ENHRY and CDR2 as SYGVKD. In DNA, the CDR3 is TGTGCCATCCGCGAGACAGTGAACACTGAAGCTTTCTTT. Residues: CAIRETVNTEAFF.

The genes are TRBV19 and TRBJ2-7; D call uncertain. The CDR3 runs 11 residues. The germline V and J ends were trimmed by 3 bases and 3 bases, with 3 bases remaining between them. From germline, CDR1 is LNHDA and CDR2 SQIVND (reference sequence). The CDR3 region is CASSIGYEQYF. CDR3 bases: TGTGCCAGTAGTATTGGCTACGAGCAGTACTTC.

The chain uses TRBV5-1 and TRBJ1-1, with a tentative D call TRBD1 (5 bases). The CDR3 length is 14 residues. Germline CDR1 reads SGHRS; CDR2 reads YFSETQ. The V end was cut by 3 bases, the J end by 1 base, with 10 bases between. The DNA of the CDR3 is TGCGCCAGCAGCTGGACAAGAGGGAACACTGAAGCTTTCTTT. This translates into CASSWTRGNTEAFF.

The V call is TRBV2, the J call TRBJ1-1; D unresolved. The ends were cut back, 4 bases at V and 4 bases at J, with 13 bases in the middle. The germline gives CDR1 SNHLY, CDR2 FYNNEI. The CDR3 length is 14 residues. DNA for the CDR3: TGTGCCAGCAGTGCGCTCCCCCAGTCCACTGAAGCTTTCTTT. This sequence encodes CASSALPQSTEAFF. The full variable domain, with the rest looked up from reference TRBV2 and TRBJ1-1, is EPEVTQTPSHQVTQMGQEVILRCVPISNHLYFYWYRQILGQKVEFLVSFYNNEISEKSEIFDDQFSVERPDGSNFTLKIRSTKLEDSAMYFCASSALPQSTEAFFGQGTRLTVV.

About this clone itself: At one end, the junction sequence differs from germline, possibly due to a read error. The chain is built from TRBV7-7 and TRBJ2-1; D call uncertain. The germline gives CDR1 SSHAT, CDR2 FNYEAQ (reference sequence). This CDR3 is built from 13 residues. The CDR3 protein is CASSQGFSNEQFF. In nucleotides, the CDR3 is TGTGCTAGCAGCCAAGGTTTTAGCAATGAGCAGTTCTTC.

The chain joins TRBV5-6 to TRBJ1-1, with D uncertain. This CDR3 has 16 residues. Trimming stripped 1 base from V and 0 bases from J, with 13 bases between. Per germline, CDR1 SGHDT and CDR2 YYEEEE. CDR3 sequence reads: CASSLSPDILNTEAFF. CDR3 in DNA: TGTGCCAGCAGCTTGTCTCCCGACATTTTGAACACTGAAGCTTTCTTT.

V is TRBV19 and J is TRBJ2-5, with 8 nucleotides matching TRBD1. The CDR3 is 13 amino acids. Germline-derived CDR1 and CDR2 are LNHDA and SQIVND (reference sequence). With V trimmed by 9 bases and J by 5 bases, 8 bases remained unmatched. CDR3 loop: CASSRQGSETQYF. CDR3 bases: TGTGCCAGCAGCCGACAGGGGTCGGAGACCCAGTACTTC.

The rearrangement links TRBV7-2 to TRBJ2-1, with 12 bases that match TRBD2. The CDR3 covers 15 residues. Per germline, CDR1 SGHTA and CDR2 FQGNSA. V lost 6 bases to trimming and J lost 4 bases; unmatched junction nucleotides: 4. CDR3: CASRSTSGGYNEQFF. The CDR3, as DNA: TGTGCCAGCAGATCGACTAGCGGGGGTTACAATGAGCAGTTCTTC. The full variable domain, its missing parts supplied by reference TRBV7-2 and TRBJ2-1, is GAGVSQSPSNKVTEKGKDVELRCDPISGHTALYWYRQSLGQGLEFLIYFQGNSAPDKSGLPSDRFSAERTGGSVSTLTIQRTQQEDSAVYLCASRSTSGGYNEQFFGPGTRLTVL.

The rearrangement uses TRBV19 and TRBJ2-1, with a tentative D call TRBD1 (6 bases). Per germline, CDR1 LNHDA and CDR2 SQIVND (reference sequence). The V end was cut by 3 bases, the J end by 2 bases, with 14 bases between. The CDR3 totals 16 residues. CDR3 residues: CASSMRGSGTYNEQFF. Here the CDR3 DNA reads TGTGCCAGTAGTATGAGGGGGTCAGGAACCTACAATGAGCAGTTCTTC.

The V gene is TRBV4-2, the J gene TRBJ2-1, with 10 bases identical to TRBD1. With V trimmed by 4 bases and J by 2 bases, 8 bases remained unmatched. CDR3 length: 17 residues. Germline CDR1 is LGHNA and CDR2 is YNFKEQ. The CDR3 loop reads CASSRRGQGEAYNEQFF. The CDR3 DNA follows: TGTGCCAGCAGCCGTCGAGGACAGGGGGAGGCCTACAATGAGCAGTTCTTC.

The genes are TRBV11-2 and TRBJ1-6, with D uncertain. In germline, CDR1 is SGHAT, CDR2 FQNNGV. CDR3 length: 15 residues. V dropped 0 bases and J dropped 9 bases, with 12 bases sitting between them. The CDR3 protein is CASSLDPSGFSPLHF. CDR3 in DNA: TGTGCCAGCAGCTTAGACCCGTCCGGGTTTTCACCCCTCCACTTT.

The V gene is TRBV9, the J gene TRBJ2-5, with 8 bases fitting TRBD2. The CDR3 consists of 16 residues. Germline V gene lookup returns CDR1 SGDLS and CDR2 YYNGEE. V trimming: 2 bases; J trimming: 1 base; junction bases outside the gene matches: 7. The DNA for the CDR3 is TGTGCCAGCAGCGTCGGGACTAGGGGCCCCCAAGAGACCCAGTACTTC. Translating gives CASSVGTRGPQETQYF.

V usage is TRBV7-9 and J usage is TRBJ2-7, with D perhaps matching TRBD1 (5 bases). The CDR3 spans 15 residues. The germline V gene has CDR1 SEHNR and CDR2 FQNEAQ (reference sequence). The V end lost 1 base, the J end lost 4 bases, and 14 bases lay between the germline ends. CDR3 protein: CASSLEAQVSYEQYF. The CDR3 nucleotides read TGTGCCAGCAGCTTAGAAGCACAGGTGTCTTACGAGCAGTACTTC.

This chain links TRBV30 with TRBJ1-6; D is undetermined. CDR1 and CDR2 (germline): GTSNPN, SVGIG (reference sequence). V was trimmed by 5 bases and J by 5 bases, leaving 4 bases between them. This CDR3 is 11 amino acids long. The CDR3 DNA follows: TGTGCCTGGGCCGATAATTCACCCCTCCACTTT. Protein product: CAWADNSPLHF.

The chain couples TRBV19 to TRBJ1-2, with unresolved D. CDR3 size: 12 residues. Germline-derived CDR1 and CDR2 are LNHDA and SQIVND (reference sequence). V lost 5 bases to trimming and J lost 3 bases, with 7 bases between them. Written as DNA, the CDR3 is TGTGCCAGTAGTTTCCGGGACTATGGCTACACCTTC. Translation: CASSFRDYGYTF. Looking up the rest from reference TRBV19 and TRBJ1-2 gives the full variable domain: DGGITQSPKYLFRKEGQNVTLSCEQNLNHDAMYWYRQDPGQGLRLIYYSQIVNDFQKGDIAEGYSVSREKKESFPLTVTSAQKNPTAFYLCASSFRDYGYTFGSGTRLTVV.

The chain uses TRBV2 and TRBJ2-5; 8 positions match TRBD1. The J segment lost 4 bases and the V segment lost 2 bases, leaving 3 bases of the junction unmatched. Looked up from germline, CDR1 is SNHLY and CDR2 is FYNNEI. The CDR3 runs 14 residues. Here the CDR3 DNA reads TGTGCCAGCAGTGAACTGGGACAGGTAGAGACCCAGTACTTC. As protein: CASSELGQVETQYF.

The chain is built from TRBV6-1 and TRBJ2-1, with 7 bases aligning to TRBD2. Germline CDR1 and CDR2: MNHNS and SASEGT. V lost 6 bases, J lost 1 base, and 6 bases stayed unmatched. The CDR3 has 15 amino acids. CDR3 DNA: TGTGCCAGCAGGACCACGGGGGGTTCCTACAATGAGCAGTTCTTC. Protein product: CASRTTGGSYNEQFF.

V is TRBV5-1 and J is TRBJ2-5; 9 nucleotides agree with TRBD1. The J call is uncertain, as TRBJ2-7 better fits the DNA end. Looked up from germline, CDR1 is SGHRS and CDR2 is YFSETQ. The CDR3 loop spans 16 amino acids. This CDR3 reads CASSPSRDRVTYEQYF. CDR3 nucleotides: TGCGCCAGCAGCCCGAGCCGGGACAGGGTTACCTACGAGCAGTACTTC.

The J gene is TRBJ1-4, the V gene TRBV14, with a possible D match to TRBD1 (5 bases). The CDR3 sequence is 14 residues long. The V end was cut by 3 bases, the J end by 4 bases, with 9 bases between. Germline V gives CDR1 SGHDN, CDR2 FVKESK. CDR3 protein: CASSQGRNNEKLFF. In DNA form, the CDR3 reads TGTGCCAGCAGCCAGGGACGGAATAATGAAAAACTGTTTTTT.